This TCR beta chain was identified during a study of blood T cell repertoires in COVID-19. The wider study: T cells, B-cell-depleted T cells, or PBMCs provided the cDNA or gDNA that served as material.

The Seattle patients joined while their infection was active and were tracked longitudinally afterward. There are 15 residues in the CDR3. Germline assignment: CDR1 SGHRS and CDR2 YFSETQ. V trimming: 3 bases; J trimming: 3 bases; junction bases outside the gene matches: 2. Authors' methods: Amplifying reference gene primers gave estimates of nucleated cell counts. Generated by immunoSEQ multiplex PCR, the TCRdb table keeps only in-frame clones and is missing some. For V, J and clone size, that table is used; D and trimming come from the DNA. The data hold approximately 290,000 clones, with under 85% observed a single time.

The clonotype was recovered from a human donor with COVID-19, enrolled during active disease. The donor label of this sample is uncertain. The chain combines TRBV5-1 with TRBJ2-2, with 10 bases fitting TRBD1. Sequences were obtained from peripheral blood. The CDR3 bases are TGCGCCAGCAGCTCCGGACAGGGGGACACCGGGGAGCTGTTTTTT. This codes for CASSSGQGDTGELFF.